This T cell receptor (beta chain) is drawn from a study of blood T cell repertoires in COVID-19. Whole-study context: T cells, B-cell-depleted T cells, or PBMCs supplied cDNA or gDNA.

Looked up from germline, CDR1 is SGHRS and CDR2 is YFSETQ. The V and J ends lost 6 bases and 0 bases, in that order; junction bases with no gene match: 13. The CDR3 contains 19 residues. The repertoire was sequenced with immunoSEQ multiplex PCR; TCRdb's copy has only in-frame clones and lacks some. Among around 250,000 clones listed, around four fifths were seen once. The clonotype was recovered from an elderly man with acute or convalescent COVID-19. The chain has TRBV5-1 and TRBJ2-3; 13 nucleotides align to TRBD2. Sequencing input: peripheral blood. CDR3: CASKPRGLAGDTSTDTQYF. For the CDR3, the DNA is TGCGCCAGCAAACCTAGAGGACTAGCGGGAGATACTAGCACAGATACGCAGTATTTT.